The 20 T cell receptor beta chains in this list originate from one sample, sequenced in a study of blood T cell repertoires in COVID-19 (dated by TCRdb to 2018 to 2020). The library was obtained by the immunoSEQ multiplex PCR assay. This is the immuneACCESS table as TCRdb keeps it, with only in-frame sequences that have V and J called. A part of the clones is gone; compared with another copy, unresolved V genes explain less than half, and the rest is unexplained. The sample table shows approximately 110,000 clones, and 85% to 90% are seen once. The top ten clones comprise under 3.5% of the sample. Sequencing was performed on peripheral blood. The receptors originated from a woman of 80 years or more with COVID-19, enrolled during active disease.

The genes are TRBV10-3 and TRBJ1-2, with D hard to call. The ends were cut back, 6 bases at V and 6 bases at J, with 14 bases in the middle. CDR1 and CDR2 (germline): ENHRY, SYGVKD. This CDR3 region has 13 residues. The chain's CDR3 is CAISYRAGDGYTF. The CDR3 region has the DNA TGTGCCATCAGCTACCGGGCCGGGGATGGCTACACCTTC.

Ten or more counts support this clone. The chain carries TRBV7-2 and TRBJ1-5; possibly TRBD1 for D (5 bases). Germline V gene sequence: CDR1 SGHTA, CDR2 FQGNSA. V lost 1 base to trimming and J lost 1 base, with 17 bases between them. The CDR3 contains 18 residues. The CDR3 here is CASSLGVRSRGSNQPQHF. CDR3 bases: TGTGCCAGCAGCTTAGGAGTAAGGTCCCGGGGGAGCAATCAGCCCCAGCATTTT.

This chain joins TRBV4-1 and TRBJ2-5, with D perhaps TRBD2 (6 bases). Germline CDR1 reads MGHRA; CDR2 reads YSYEKL. This CDR3 comprises 16 residues. V lost 0 bases and J lost 4, with 15 bases in between. CDR3 region: CASSQDELGGVETQYF. The CDR3 DNA reads TGCGCCAGCAGCCAAGATGAACTTGGAGGGGTAGAGACCCAGTACTTC.

This clone was found once. The rearrangement uses TRBV2 and TRBJ2-2; tentative D call: TRBD1 (6 bases). The germline CDR1 and CDR2 sequences are SNHLY and FYNNEI. CDR3 size: 14 residues. Trimming cost V 7 bases and J 1 base, with 10 bases left between them. The CDR3 sequence: CASMRQENTGELFF. The CDR3 nucleotides read TGTGCCAGCATGAGACAGGAGAACACCGGGGAGCTGTTTTTT.

V and J are TRBV19 and TRBJ2-3; 11 positions agree with TRBD2. The CDR3 spans 15 residues. Germline V gene data show CDR1 as LNHDA and CDR2 as SQIVND (reference sequence). V trimming: 5 bases; J trimming: 5 bases; junction bases outside the gene matches: 6. The CDR3 DNA sequence: TGTGCCAGTAGTTCGGGACTAGCGGCTGAAGATACGCAGTATTTT. Protein: CASSSGLAAEDTQYF.

The chain recombines TRBV9 with TRBJ2-3; D gene ambiguous. The V and J ends lost 2 bases and 3 bases respectively, with 13 bases between them. This CDR3 comprises 15 residues. The germline CDR1 and CDR2 sequences are SGDLS and YYNGEE. The CDR3 loop is CASSVSTVGTDTQYF. The CDR3 DNA is TGTGCCAGCAGCGTGTCTACCGTCGGGACAGATACGCAGTATTTT. Full variable domain (missing parts from reference TRBV9 and TRBJ2-3): DSGVTQTPKHLITATGQRVTLRCSPRSGDLSVYWYQQSLDQGLQFLIQYYNGEERAKGNILERFSAQQFPDLHSELNLSSLELGDSALYFCASSVSTVGTDTQYFGPGTRLTVL.

This clone was detected only once. V usage is TRBV12-3 or TRBV12-4 and J usage is TRBJ2-3; TRBD1 might be the D (5 bases). This CDR3 has 13 amino acids. Trimming took off 6 bases at V and 6 bases at J, with 13 bases between the two ends. CDR3 sequence: CASRTQPGDTQYF. The DNA of the CDR3 is TGTGCCAGCAGGACTCAGCCAGGGGATACGCAGTATTTT.

This chain joins TRBV7-9 and TRBJ1-1; the match to TRBD1 covers 7 bases. This CDR3 has 18 amino acids. V dropped 4 bases and J dropped 0; count of bases not matched to a gene: 14. The germline gives CDR1 SEHNR, CDR2 FQNEAQ (reference sequence). The CDR3 DNA sequence: TGTGCCAGCAGCTCCAAACTTCAAAGGGACAGCTTGAACACTGAAGCTTTCTTT. It specifies CASSSKLQRDSLNTEAFF.

The gene calls are TRBV5-6 and TRBJ2-1, with 10 bases fitting TRBD2. The germline V gene encodes CDR1 SGHDT and CDR2 YYEEEE. The CDR3 loop spans 16 amino acids. With V trimmed by 4 bases and J by 4 bases, 8 bases remained unmatched. CDR3 sequence reads: CASSPAGSGGYNEQFF. CDR3 DNA: TGTGCCAGCAGCCCGGCGGGTAGCGGGGGGTACAATGAGCAGTTCTTC. Combining the CDR3 with reference TRBV5-6 and TRBJ2-1 gives the whole variable domain DAGVTQSPTHLIKTRGQQVTLRCSPKSGHDTVSWYQQALGQGPQFIFQYYEEEERQRGNFPDRFSGHQFPNYSSELNVNALLLGDSALYLCASSPAGSGGYNEQFFGPGTRLTVL.

The chain couples TRBV4-3 to TRBJ2-7, with 9 bases matching TRBD1. The CDR3 extends over 15 amino acids. Germline values: CDR1 LGHNA, CDR2 YSLEER. V shed 4 bases, J shed 6 bases, and the junction held 10 bases outside the gene matches. The CDR3 spells CASSRTGTGFAEQYF. The CDR3 DNA reads as TGCGCCAGCAGCCGGACCGGGACAGGGTTTGCCGAGCAGTACTTC.

This clone was seen a few times. The genes are TRBV28 and TRBJ2-7, with TRBD2 matching 8 bases. Losses at the gene ends were 2 bases for V and 2 bases for J; bases not matched to a gene: 8. The germline V gene has CDR1 MDHEN and CDR2 SYDVKM. This CDR3 contains 16 residues. In DNA, the CDR3 is TGTGCCAGCAGTTTAAGAGGGACTAGAATTGCCTACGAGCAGTACTTC. Translating gives CASSLRGTRIAYEQYF.

V usage is TRBV12-3 or TRBV12-4 and J usage is TRBJ1-1; tentatively, D is TRBD1 (5 bases). V was cut by 5 bases and J by 4 bases, with 11 bases left in between. There are 13 residues in the CDR3. The DNA of the CDR3 is TGTGCCAGCAGTAAGGGGCAGGGCACTGAAGCTTTCTTT. Translated, it gives CASSKGQGTEAFF.

The chain uses TRBV7-8 and TRBJ1-5; D gene unclear. The V end lost 1 base, the J end lost 0 bases, and 10 bases lay between the germline ends. The CDR3 runs 16 residues. From germline, CDR1 is SGHVS and CDR2 FQNEAQ. CDR3 bases: TGTGCCAGCAGCTTAGTGGGCAGTTATAGCAATCAGCCCCAGCATTTT. It yields the protein CASSLVGSYSNQPQHF.

V and J are TRBV12-3 or TRBV12-4 and TRBJ2-1, with 7 nucleotides matching TRBD2. V dropped 2 bases and J dropped 7; count of bases not matched to a gene: 2. This CDR3 spans 13 amino acids. The CDR3 bases are TGTGCCAGCAGTTTACAGGGAGGGAATGAGCAGTTCTTC. Protein: CASSLQGGNEQFF.

This chain joins TRBV19 and TRBJ2-6, with a weak D call TRBD1 (5 bases). CDR3 length equals 16 residues. The V end was cut by 3 bases, the J end by 2 bases, with 11 bases between. CDR1 LNHDA and CDR2 SQIVND come from the germline V gene (reference sequence). CDR3 loop: CASSISGLAGANVLTF. DNA of the CDR3: TGTGCCAGTAGTATCTCAGGGTTGGCTGGGGCCAACGTCCTGACTTTC.

CDR3 nucleotides: TGTGCCAGTCAAAGTAGGCTAGCGGGGGCCTACGAGCAGTACTTC. This codes for CASQSRLAGAYEQYF. This chain uses TRBV19 with TRBJ2-7, with 10 positions matching TRBD2. Germline assignment: CDR1 LNHDA and CDR2 SQIVND (reference sequence). V shed 8 bases and J 2 bases; nucleotides not matched to a gene: 9. There are 15 residues in the CDR3.

CDR3 sequence reads: CASGLRDRATDTQYF. CDR3 DNA sequence: TGCGCCAGCGGGCTCCGGGACAGAGCCACAGATACGCAGTATTTT. V and J are TRBV5-1 and TRBJ2-3; 7 bases fit TRBD1. The germline gives CDR1 SGHRS, CDR2 YFSETQ. CDR3 length: 15 residues. J lost 2 bases, V lost 7 bases, and 10 bases had no gene match.

This clone was seen only a few times. J is TRBJ2-7 and V is TRBV27; TRBD2 matches 9 bases. Germline loops: CDR1 MNHEY, CDR2 SMNVEV (reference sequence). CDR3 length: 16 residues. The V segment lost 0 bases and the J segment 1 base; nucleotides outside the gene matches: 4. CDR3 nucleotides: TGTGCCAGCAGTTTATCTCCGGGACTAGCATCCTACGAGCAGTACTTC. This codes for CASSLSPGLASYEQYF.

This chain links TRBV5-6 with TRBJ2-1; 7 nucleotides line up with TRBD2. Germline CDR1 SGHDT, CDR2 YYEEEE. J gave up 8 bases and V 3 bases, and 11 bases lay outside the gene matches. The CDR3 is 15 amino acids. The CDR3 region has the DNA TGTGCCAGCAGCTCCGTGTCTAGCGGAATGGATGAGCAGTTCTTC. Translation: CASSSVSSGMDEQFF.

The chain recombines TRBV28 with TRBJ2-7; unclear D gene. Germline CDR1 and CDR2: MDHEN and SYDVKM. The CDR3 has 12 residues. Trimming cost V 3 bases and J 3 bases, with 6 bases left between them. DNA of the CDR3: TGTGCCAGCAGTTTCGGGTACTACGAGCAGTACTTC. It specifies CASSFGYYEQYF.